Listed below are T cell receptor beta chains from one sample, sequenced in a study of T cells in localized non-small cell lung cancer. Measured with immunoSEQ multiplex PCR; TCRdb has only the in-frame clones, and not every one. The table lists 48,000 or so clones, approximately 75% of them singletons. The specimen was peripheral blood, collected before any cancer treatment. The receptors come from a man aged 40-75 years with stage I squamous cell lung carcinoma. Both conserved end residues are part of each CDR3. The D gene is left open where the match is weak. Only part of the rows carry a size: once, few, many, or a class if the clone is expanded.

>TRBV19|.|.|TRBJ1-5
TGTGCCAGTAGTAGGGGTCCTAACAGCAATCAGCCCCAGCATTTT
CASSRGPNSNQPQHF
>TRBV6-1|once|TRBD1|TRBJ1-3
TGTGCCAGCAGTGAAGCGGCGGGACAGGGTGCCAACACCATATATTTT
CASSEAAGQGANTIYF
>TRBV6-5|few|.|TRBJ1-6
TGTGCCAGCAGTTACTCTGGGGGAGATAATTCACCCCTCCACTTT
CASSYSGGDNSPLHF
>TRBV28|.|TRBD1|TRBJ1-2
TGTGCCAGCAGTTCTACAGGGGGCGCGTATGGCTACACCTTC
CASSSTGGAYGYTF
>TRBV5-1|.|.|TRBJ2-5
TGCGCCAGCACAGGGGTCGGGGGACCCAAAGAGACCCAGTACTTC
CASTGVGGPKETQYF
>TRBV7-6|.|.|TRBJ1-2
TGTGCCAGCAGCCCCTCGGGAGGGGGATCCGTCGATGGCTACACCTTC
CASSPSGGGSVDGYTF
>TRBV2|.|.|TRBJ1-4
TGTGCCAGCGGGATCGGGGGAGTAGGTGAAAAACTGTTTTTT
CASGIGGVGEKLFF
>TRBV19|once|.|TRBJ2-7
TGTGCCAGTAGGGGCCGGGGCGGCTTCTACGAGCAGTACTTC
CASRGRGGFYEQYF
>TRBV20-1|.|.|TRBJ1-2
TGCAGTCTGGGGGCGGGTGGCTACACCTTC
CSLGAGGYTF
>TRBV27|once|.|TRBJ2-2
TGTGCCAGCCGGGGCTGGGGCGGGACAACCGGGGAGCTGTTTTTT
CASRGWGGTTGELFF
>TRBV19|.|.|TRBJ1-3
TGTGCCAGTAGTATCGCGGCAGGCGGGACTGGAAACACCATATATTTT
CASSIAAGGTGNTIYF
>TRBV4-2|few|TRBD2|TRBJ2-5
TGTGCCAGCAGCCAAGAGGGGCCTAGCGGGGGCATGGAGACCCAGTACTTC
CASSQEGPSGGMETQYF
>TRBV7-9|.|TRBD1|TRBJ1-1
TGTGCCAGCAGCCCCCAGCCGACAGGGCCCATGGGAACTGAAGCTTTCTTT
CASSPQPTGPMGTEAFF
>TRBV6-5|.|TRBD1|TRBJ1-2
TGTGCCAGCAGTGTGGGACAGGGGGACTATGGCTACACCTTC
CASSVGQGDYGYTF
>TRBV2|.|.|TRBJ2-2
TGTGCCAGCAGTGATAAACAGGGATTGAACACCGGGGAGCTGTTTTTT
CASSDKQGLNTGELFF
>TRBV14|.|TRBD1|TRBJ2-3
TGTGCCAGCAGCCAAGGACAGGGGGTAGATACGCAGTATTTT
CASSQGQGVDTQYF
>TRBV29-1|.|.|TRBJ1-1
TGCAGCCTATCGACAGCTATACACACTGAAGCTTTCTTT
CSLSTAIHTEAFF
>TRBV5-1|.|.|TRBJ1-5
TGCGCCAGCAGCTTAGGGATGGAGGCAAATCAGCCCCAGCATTTT
CASSLGMEANQPQHF
>TRBV27|.|.|TRBJ2-7
TGTGCCAGCAGTTCCCTGGTGGGACACCTCTACGAGCAGTACTTC
CASSSLVGHLYEQYF
>TRBV25-1|.|TRBD1|TRBJ1-2
TGTGCCAGCAGGACAGGGGACTATGGCTACACCTTC
CASRTGDYGYTF
>TRBV28|.|.|TRBJ2-3
TGTGCCAGCATAGGGTCTCCTAGCACAGATACGCAGTATTTT
CASIGSPSTDTQYF
>TRBV29-1|.|.|TRBJ2-2
TGCAGCGGACGGGGGGACAGCTCAATCAACACCGGGGAGCTGTTTTTT
CSGRGDSSINTGELFF
>TRBV19|.|TRBD1|TRBJ2-3
TGTGCCAGTAGTATGCCGGGGGACAGGGAGAGAGATACGCAGTATTTT
CASSMPGDRERDTQYF
>TRBV6-1|.|TRBD2|TRBJ2-7
TGTGCCAGCAGTGTGGGACTACCTTTCGGGAACGAGCAGTACTTC
CASSVGLPFGNEQYF
>TRBV7-9|.|.|TRBJ2-7
TGTGCCAGCAGCCGCGGGGCCCCTGAGCAGTACTTC
CASSRGAPEQYF
>TRBV19|.|TRBD2|TRBJ2-7
TGTGCCAGTAGTCGTGGCGGGGGCTACGAGCAGTACTTC
CASSRGGGYEQYF
>TRBV6-5|.|.|TRBJ2-3
TGTGCCAGCAGAGCGGGAGATACGCAGTATTTT
CASRAGDTQYF
>TRBV5-1|.|TRBD1|TRBJ2-3
TGCGCCAGCAGCTTGGAGGGACAGGGGGGACGAGGTACGCAGTATTTT
CASSLEGQGGRGTQYF
>TRBV5-1|.|TRBD2|TRBJ2-3
TGCGCCAGCAGCACGGCGCGCGGGGGGGTAACAGATACGCAGTATTTT
CASSTARGGVTDTQYF
>TRBV9|once|.|TRBJ2-7
TGTGCCAGCAGCGTATTTCCGCAGAGCTCCTACGAGCAGTACTTC
CASSVFPQSSYEQYF
>TRBV10-3|once|TRBD2|TRBJ2-2
TGTGCCATCAGTGAGTCCGCTGGGAGGGAAGGGATCGGGGAGCTGTTTTTT
CAISESAGREGIGELFF
>TRBV18|.|TRBD1|TRBJ1-2
TGTGCCAGCTCACCCATTCCCGGACAGGGAACAAACTATGGCTACACCTTC
CASSPIPGQGTNYGYTF
>TRBV10-2|once|.|TRBJ1-6
TGCGCCAGCAGTATGCCCTTATCCAGCTCCTATAATTCACCCCTCCACTTT
CASSMPLSSSYNSPLHF
>TRBV6-4|.|.|TRBJ2-5
TGTGCCAGCAGTGCCGACAGTAATATCCAAGAGACCCAGTACTTC
CASSADSNIQETQYF
>TRBV27|once|.|TRBJ1-2
TGTGCCAGCAGTGCACGCGGACAGCTCTATGGCTACACCTTC
CASSARGQLYGYTF
>TRBV7-8|.|TRBD1|TRBJ1-2
TGTGCCAGCAGCTTATATCGGACAGGGGGCGTAGACTATGGCTACACCTTC
CASSLYRTGGVDYGYTF
>TRBV18|.|.|TRBJ1-1
TGTGCCAGCTCACCCGACAGCAACACTGAAGCTTTCTTT
CASSPDSNTEAFF
>TRBV6-1|.|TRBD1|TRBJ2-7
TGTGCCAGCAGTGAAGACAGGGGGAATGAGCAGTACTTC
CASSEDRGNEQYF
>TRBV5-1|.|.|TRBJ2-3
TGCGCCAGCAGCTCCTCGGATACGCAGTATTTT
CASSSSDTQYF
>TRBV27|.|.|TRBJ2-7
TGTGCCAGCAGTTTTGGCAGATACTACGAGCAGTACTTC
CASSFGRYYEQYF
>TRBV19|.|.|TRBJ1-4
TGTGCCAGTAGACCCGGAGGGGGGCGAGGCGAAAAACTGTTTTTT
CASRPGGGRGEKLFF
>TRBV11-2|.|TRBD1|TRBJ1-2
TGTGCCAGCAGCCCCGGACAGGGGAACTATGGCTACACCTTC
CASSPGQGNYGYTF
>TRBV2|.|.|TRBJ2-4
TGTGCCAGCAAAAGGCCCGGGGCCGTTATTCAGTACTTC
CASKRPGAVIQYF
>TRBV5-6|.|.|TRBJ2-2
TGTGCCAGCAGCTCGGGTATTTCCGGGGAGCTGTTTTTT
CASSSGISGELFF
>TRBV7-2|.|TRBD1|TRBJ1-1
TGTGCCAGCAGCCCCCGGACAGGCGGAGCCACTGAAGCTTTCTTT
CASSPRTGGATEAFF
>TRBV4-1|few|.|TRBJ1-1
TGCGCCAGCAGCCGGGGGGCAGGAGCTTTCTTT
CASSRGAGAFF
>TRBV10-1|few|.|TRBJ1-2
TGCGCCAGCATAGGACAGACTGAGGCTGGCTACACCTTC
CASIGQTEAGYTF
>TRBV9|few|.|TRBJ2-2
TGTGCCAGCAGCGTATCGGACTCCATTTTACGGGGCACCGGGGAGCTGTTTTTT
CASSVSDSILRGTGELFF
>TRBV11-2|.|TRBD1|TRBJ2-7
TGTGCCAGCAGCGAGTTTACCGGGACAGTTGGGACCGAGCAGTACTTC
CASSEFTGTVGTEQYF
>TRBV6-5|.|.|TRBJ1-2
TGTGCCAGCAGCGGACGGAACGCATGGGGCTACACCTTC
CASSGRNAWGYTF
>TRBV5-5|few|.|TRBJ1-2
TGTGCCAGCAGCTTGAGGGAACCCACTAACTATGGCTACACCTTC
CASSLREPTNYGYTF